This T cell receptor beta chain was identified during a study of blood T cell repertoires in COVID-19. Across the whole study: The samples span acute and convalescent COVID-19 from the United States, Italy and Spain. T cells, B-cell-depleted T cells, or PBMCs supplied cDNA or gDNA.

This clone has only one observation. CDR3 length: 12 amino acids. Germline V gene sequence: CDR1 SEHNR, CDR2 FQNEAQ (reference sequence). V was pared by 7 bases and J by 6 bases, with 12 bases between. As originally analysed: Researchers report that nucleated cell counts were estimated from reference gene primer amplification. The method was immunoSEQ multiplex PCR; TCRdb's version includes in-frame clones alone and lacks a portion of them. The V and J calls and clone size were taken over from that table, and D and trimming were inferred from the DNA. Of about 190,000 clones listed, around 83% are singletons.

The sequence came from a woman in her 40s with acute or convalescent COVID-19. The J gene is TRBJ1-1, the V gene TRBV7-9; D possibly corresponds to TRBD1 (6 bases). Sequencing was done on a sample of peripheral blood. The CDR3 sequence: CASTQGFAEAFF. The DNA for the CDR3 is TGTGCCAGCACCCAGGGGTTCGCTGAAGCTTTCTTT.